Following are 4 T cell receptor beta chains from one sample sequenced in a study of blood T cell repertoires in COVID-19. The repertoire was sequenced with immunoSEQ multiplex PCR; TCRdb's copy has only in-frame clones and lacks some. The sample has under 200,000 clones; approximately 74% are singletons. Input material: peripheral blood. The receptors come from a woman of 80 years or more with acute or convalescent COVID-19.

This sequence joins TRBV27 and TRBJ2-7, with D possibly TRBD2 on 5 matching bases. Trimming stripped 2 bases from V and 0 bases from J, with 11 bases between. The CDR3 runs to 15 residues. The germline CDR1 and CDR2 sequences are MNHEY and SMNVEV (reference sequence). The CDR3 coding sequence is TGTGCCAGCAGTTTAGGCGCGGGCAGCTCCTACGAGCAGTACTTC. Residues: CASSLGAGSSYEQYF.

The chain recombines TRBV11-3 with TRBJ2-7; 8 bases match TRBD1. CDR1 is SGHNT, CDR2 YENEEA, per germline. Trimming at V came to 1 base and at J to 9 bases, leaving 5 bases not matched to a gene. The CDR3 totals 13 residues. Here the CDR3 reads CASSLGQGAPQYF. CDR3 sequence (DNA): TGTGCCAGCAGCTTAGGGCAGGGGGCCCCGCAGTACTTC.

The chain recombines TRBV10-3 with TRBJ2-7; TRBD2 matches at 11 bases. The CDR3 is 20 residues long. Trimming took 0 bases from V and 3 from J; bases not matched to a gene: 16. Germline V gene sequence: CDR1 ENHRY, CDR2 SYGVKD. CDR3 bases: TGTGCCATCAGTGAGTCACCTGGGACTAGCGGCCCTGCCTCCAACTACGAGCAGTACTTC. Protein: CAISESPGTSGPASNYEQYF.

This chain's CDR3 is CASSQLVFPAQYNEQFF. The CDR3, as DNA: TGCGCCAGCAGCCAACTAGTCTTCCCCGCCCAGTACAATGAGCAGTTCTTC. V and J are TRBV4-1 and TRBJ2-1; no definite D call. This CDR3 is 17 amino acids long. Trimming removed 2 bases from V and 4 bases from J, with 18 bases in between. From germline, CDR1 is MGHRA and CDR2 YSYEKL.